This T cell receptor beta chain was captured in a study of blood T cell repertoires in COVID-19. As for the study in general: From the United States, Italy and Spain came samples of acute and convalescent COVID-19.

Some clones are missing from TCRdb's copy, which holds only in-frame ones; the method was immunoSEQ multiplex PCR. The sample lists a few hundred thousand clones, about four fifths seen once, with around 3.4% in the top ten. CDR1 LGHNT and CDR2 FRNRAP come from the germline V gene. V shed 5 bases and J 0 bases; nucleotides not matched to a gene: 1. The length of the CDR3 is 14 residues. There are a few counts of this clone. The chain recombines TRBV12-5 with TRBJ2-3; 8 nucleotides agree with TRBD1. This TCR came from a woman aged 18-35 years with acute or convalescent COVID-19. Sequenced input: peripheral blood. For the CDR3, the DNA is TGTGCTAGTGGTGGGGACAGGAGCACAGATACGCAGTATTTT. This codes for CASGGDRSTDTQYF.